A single sample gave rise to the 18 T cell receptor beta chains below, sequenced in a study of cytomegalovirus exposure and HLA in healthy donors (TCRdb year 2017). Library prep was done by the immunoSEQ multiplex PCR assay. For the multiplex PCR, a mixture combining 60 forward primers for TCR Vbeta segments and 13 reverse primers for TCR Jbeta segments was used. The source is immuneACCESS, and TCRdb retained only in-frame sequences with V and J called. Part of the clones is not carried over; for the studies checked, unresolved V genes explain less than half of this, and the remainder is unexplained. The sample has 100,000 to 150,000 clones on record, roughly 76% of them singletons. Of the sample, over 2.5% is held by the ten largest clones. Sequencing was done on a sample of PBMCs. The receptors come from a woman between 50 and 59 years old in good health and CMV-seronegative.

The chain carries TRBV27 and TRBJ1-2; D remains ambiguous. Germline V lookup: CDR1 MNHEY, CDR2 SMNVEV (reference sequence). This CDR3 contains 15 residues. V lost 6 bases and J 5 bases, leaving 19 bases between the germline ends. This CDR3 reads CASRRLTSAGYGYTF. The CDR3 DNA reads TGTGCCAGCAGGCGACTAACGTCCGCCGGGTATGGCTACACCTTC.

The rearrangement joins TRBV6-5 to TRBJ2-7; a possible D gene is TRBD1 (5 bases). The CDR3 has 12 residues. Per the germline V gene, CDR1 is MNHEY and CDR2 is SVGAGI. Trimming shortened V by 6 bases and J by 5 bases, and 11 bases separated the two germline ends. The CDR3 DNA follows: TGTGCCAGCAGCCGCAAAGGGGACGAGCAGTACTTC. As protein: CASSRKGDEQYF.

This chain connects TRBV7-2 to TRBJ2-7; 14 bases fit TRBD2. J gave up 5 bases and V 4 bases, and 4 bases lay outside the gene matches. Germline CDR1 and CDR2: SGHTA and FQGNSA. The CDR3 consists of 15 residues. This chain's CDR3 is CASSSGLAGANEQYF. As DNA, the CDR3 is TGTGCCAGCAGCTCGGGACTAGCGGGAGCGAACGAGCAGTACTTC.

This chain joins TRBV28 and TRBJ1-6; D ambiguous. The V gene's germline CDR1 is MDHEN and CDR2 SYDVKM. The CDR3 is 13 amino acids. The V gene lost 8 bases and the J gene lost 5 bases, with 10 bases spanning the gap. The CDR3 is CASGGRNNSPLHF. CDR3 sequence (DNA): TGTGCCAGCGGAGGACGGAATAATTCACCCCTCCACTTT.

This clone was seen only a few times. This chain uses TRBV6-6 with TRBJ1-4; no definite D call. V was cut by 4 bases and J by 11 bases, with 11 bases left in between. The germline CDR1 and CDR2 sequences are MNHNY and SVGAGI (reference sequence). The length of the CDR3 is 12 residues. In nucleotides, the CDR3 is TGTGCCAGCAGTTTAGTCGGGAATAAACTGTTTTTT. Amino acids: CASSLVGNKLFF.

The table lists this clone with a count of one. This chain links TRBV7-2 with TRBJ2-6, with TRBD1 as a possible D gene (7 bases). The CDR3 loop spans 18 amino acids. The V and J ends lost 5 bases and 1 base respectively, with 18 bases between them. Germline values: CDR1 SGHTA, CDR2 FQGNSA. The CDR3 nucleotides are TGTGCCAGCAGCCCGATCGGAGGGGGCGGGTCTGGGGCCAACGTCCTGACTTTC. It encodes CASSPIGGGGSGANVLTF.

The chain joins TRBV4-1 to TRBJ2-4; 9 positions match TRBD1. CDR3 length: 16 residues. CDR1 is MGHRA and CDR2 is YSYEKL in the germline V gene. V trimming: 2 bases; J trimming: 2 bases; junction bases outside the gene matches: 4. For the CDR3, the DNA is TGCGCCAGCAGCCAACCGGGACAGGGCTCCAAAAACATTCAGTACTTC. It codes for CASSQPGQGSKNIQYF.

The chain has TRBV29-1 and TRBJ1-2; D remains ambiguous. The CDR3 has 12 residues. CDR1 and CDR2 (germline): SQVTM, ANQGSEA. V was shortened by 1 base and J by 10 bases, with 13 bases between the two germline ends. The CDR3 region has the DNA TGCAGCGTTGAAGGGGAGGCGCAGGACTACACCTTC. It encodes CSVEGEAQDYTF.

The genes are TRBV5-1 and TRBJ2-5, with 10 nucleotides matching TRBD1. Germline trimming cut 4 bases from V and 3 bases from J; bases unmatched to any gene: 3. CDR3 length: 14 residues. Germline assignment: CDR1 SGHRS and CDR2 YFSETQ. The CDR3 bases are TGCGCCAGCAGCGTGGGACAGGGGAAAGAGACCCAGTACTTC. As protein: CASSVGQGKETQYF.

The V gene is TRBV11-3, the J gene TRBJ2-5, with TRBD1 matching 8 bases. Germline CDR1 is SGHNT and CDR2 is YENEEA. This CDR3 comprises 13 residues. V was pared by 5 bases and J by 7 bases, with 6 bases of the junction left unmatched. The CDR3 loop reads CASSPTGGGTQYF. In DNA form, the CDR3 reads TGTGCCAGCAGCCCTACAGGGGGTGGGACCCAGTACTTC.

The V and J genes are TRBV7-2 and TRBJ2-3, with 9 bases lining up with TRBD2. The V and J ends lost 1 base and 11 bases, in that order; junction bases with no gene match: 10. Looked up from germline, CDR1 is SGHTA and CDR2 is FQGNSA. The length of the CDR3 is 15 residues. CDR3 sequence (DNA): TGTGCCAGCAGCTTAGAGGGCGGGAGGGGTTTAGGGCAGTATTTT. Translation: CASSLEGGRGLGQYF.

In DNA, the CDR3 is TGTGCCAGCAGCTTAACACAAACAGGACACAGGGGACAGCCCCAGCATTTT. Protein product: CASSLTQTGHRGQPQHF. The V and J genes are TRBV7-9 and TRBJ1-5, with 7 bases matching TRBD1. In germline, CDR1 is SEHNR, CDR2 FQNEAQ (reference sequence). The CDR3 sequence is 17 residues long. The V segment lost 2 bases and the J segment 7 bases; nucleotides outside the gene matches: 14.

V usage is TRBV10-2 and J usage is TRBJ2-3, with 14 nucleotides matching TRBD2. Germline CDR1 and CDR2: WSHSY and SAAADI. V gave up 6 bases and J gave up 2 bases; unmatched junction bases: 4. The CDR3 runs to 16 residues. The CDR3, as DNA: TGCGCCAGCAGAGGACTAGCGGGGGGATTCACAGATACGCAGTATTTT. Protein sequence: CASRGLAGGFTDTQYF.

In its sample, this clone was seen once. The CDR3 nucleotides are TGTGCCAGCAGGCCAGGGGGCACGACCTACAATGAGCAGTTCTTC. Protein: CASRPGGTTYNEQFF. The chain recombines TRBV6-5 with TRBJ2-1; TRBD1 agrees at 8 bases. The germline V gene encodes CDR1 MNHEY and CDR2 SVGAGI. The J segment lost 2 bases and the V segment lost 6 bases, leaving 6 bases of the junction unmatched. This CDR3 region has 15 residues.

The CDR3 bases are TGTGCCAGCAGCTCTCGGACAGGTCGAGATACGCAGTATTTT. This codes for CASSSRTGRDTQYF. The rearrangement uses TRBV21-1 and TRBJ2-3; the DNA was not used to check the table's D call, TRBD1. TRBV21-1 has pseudogene status. The length of the CDR3 is 14 residues.

This clone is a singleton in its sample. The rearrangement links TRBV2 to TRBJ2-5, with 12 bases identical to TRBD2. In germline, CDR1 is SNHLY, CDR2 FYNNEI. V trimming: 8 bases; J trimming: 3 bases; junction bases outside the gene matches: 13. The CDR3 runs 17 residues. CDR3 DNA: TGTGCCAGCGGGGATCCGACTAGCGGGAGCTCCAAAGAGACCCAGTACTTC. This codes for CASGDPTSGSSKETQYF.

With respect to this clone: The junction does not match germline at one end; this may be a read error. The chain couples TRBV4-2 to TRBJ2-3, with no clear D. Germline CDR1 LGHNA, CDR2 YNFKEQ. The CDR3 consists of 14 residues. In DNA form, the CDR3 reads TGTGCCAGCAGCAAAGAACTCCTCACAGATACGCAGTATTTT. It is translated as CASSKELLTDTQYF.

The V and J genes are TRBV7-2 and TRBJ2-1, with 10 bases fitting TRBD2. Germline CDR1 reads SGHTA; CDR2 reads FQGNSA. With 1 base clipped from V and 7 bases from J, the junction kept 16 bases outside the gene matches. The CDR3 length is 19 residues. In DNA, the CDR3 is TGTGCCAGCAGCTTAGTCCATCCGTTCTCGCCTAGCGGGAGTAATGAGCAGTTCTTC. It is translated as CASSLVHPFSPSGSNEQFF.